These 15 T cell receptor beta chains came from one sample sequenced in a study of blood T cell repertoires in COVID-19. This table comes from immunoSEQ multiplex PCR, and its TCRdb copy is limited to in-frame clones, with some not included. There are 90,000 to 100,000 clones in the sample; 84% occur only once, and roughly 6.3% lies in the top ten. Sequencing used peripheral blood. These receptors were collected from a man in his fifties or sixties with acute or convalescent COVID-19.

This clone was counted between two and nine times. The chain links TRBV3-1 (or the pseudogene TRBV3-2) to TRBJ1-2; weak D call: TRBD1 (5 bases). Trimming removed 0 bases at V and 8 bases at J, with 16 bases between. CDR1 LGHDT and CDR2 YNNKEL come from the germline V gene (reference sequence). The CDR3 extends over 15 amino acids. CDR3 region: CASSQEGVPGRGYTF. The CDR3 nucleotides read TGTGCCAGCAGCCAAGAAGGGGTGCCAGGTCGAGGCTACACCTTC.

The chain carries TRBV10-3 and TRBJ2-2; a possible D gene is TRBD1 (6 bases). V was cut by 6 bases and J by 1 base, with 9 bases left in between. This CDR3 is built from 14 residues. Per the germline V gene, CDR1 is ENHRY and CDR2 is SYGVKD. The CDR3 reads CAISRQVNTGELFF. In DNA form, the CDR3 reads TGTGCCATCAGCAGACAGGTGAACACCGGGGAGCTGTTTTTT.

J is TRBJ2-1 and V is TRBV6-5, with D possibly TRBD1 on 6 matching bases. Trimming removed 11 bases at V and 6 bases at J, with 17 bases between. In germline, CDR1 is MNHEY, CDR2 SVGAGI. The CDR3 has 13 amino acids. The CDR3 sequence is CASGENGVNEQFF. The CDR3 region has the DNA TGTGCCTCAGGGGAGAATGGAGTCAATGAGCAGTTCTTC.

This clone showed up just a few times. The chain combines TRBV4-3 with TRBJ1-5; TRBD1 might be the D (5 bases). CDR1 is LGHNA and CDR2 is YSLEER in the germline V gene. CDR3 length: 15 residues. V lost 4 bases, J lost 0 bases, and 10 bases lay in between. CDR3 loop: CASSPQDGSNQPQHF. CDR3 in DNA: TGCGCCAGCAGCCCACAGGACGGTAGCAATCAGCCCCAGCATTTT.

CDR3 DNA sequence: TGTGCCAGCAGCTTGGGGCAGGGTCAGTCTGGAAACACCATATATTTT. Translation: CASSLGQGQSGNTIYF. J is TRBJ1-3 and V is TRBV5-6, with D tentatively TRBD1 (5 bases). This CDR3 has 16 amino acids. Trimming removed 0 bases from V and 1 base from J, with 11 bases in between. The germline gives CDR1 SGHDT, CDR2 YYEEEE. The full variable domain, completed using reference TRBV5-6 and TRBJ1-3, is DAGVTQSPTHLIKTRGQQVTLRCSPKSGHDTVSWYQQALGQGPQFIFQYYEEEERQRGNFPDRFSGHQFPNYSSELNVNALLLGDSALYLCASSLGQGQSGNTIYFGEGSWLTVV.

The chain is built from TRBV21-1 and TRBJ1-1; the D call in the table, TRBD1, was not verified against the DNA. TRBV21-1 is an annotated pseudogene. The CDR3 is 17 amino acids. CDR3 residues: CASSRGQAPGLGTEAFF. DNA of the CDR3: TGTGCCAGCAGCAGGGGACAGGCCCCCGGTCTGGGCACTGAAGCTTTCTTT.

This clone was seen more than once but under ten times. In DNA, the CDR3 is TGTGCCAGCAGCTCGCTAGGGGGCAGCGCTGAAGCTTTCTTT. Its protein is CASSSLGGSAEAFF. This chain uses TRBV11-1 with TRBJ1-1; 7 bases are shared with TRBD1. Per the germline V gene, CDR1 is SGHAT and CDR2 is FQDESV (reference sequence). This CDR3 has 14 amino acids. J lost 6 bases, V lost 4 bases, and 8 bases had no gene match.

Here the CDR3 DNA reads TGCGCCAGCAGGTATACAGGGGGCGGAGTTCGAGAAAAACTGTTTTTT. Protein sequence: CASRYTGGGVREKLFF. The J gene is TRBJ1-4, the V gene TRBV5-1; 9 bases match TRBD1. The CDR3 consists of 16 residues. With 5 bases clipped from V and 8 bases from J, the junction kept 13 bases outside the gene matches. The germline CDR1 and CDR2 sequences are SGHRS and YFSETQ.

This chain connects TRBV10-3 to TRBJ2-1; 9 positions agree with TRBD1. This CDR3 spans 13 amino acids. Trimming cost V 7 bases and J 7 bases; bases outside gene matches: 5. Per the germline V gene, CDR1 is ENHRY and CDR2 is SYGVKD. This chain's CDR3 is CAINRDRENEQFF. DNA of the CDR3: TGTGCCATCAATCGGGACAGGGAAAATGAGCAGTTCTTC.

This sequence joins TRBV11-2 and TRBJ1-5; 8 positions agree with TRBD1. CDR1 is SGHAT, CDR2 FQNNGV, per germline. The CDR3 is 15 amino acids. Trimming cost V 1 base and J 6 bases; bases outside gene matches: 5. CDR3 protein: CASSLGPGGGQPQHF. In DNA form, the CDR3 reads TGTGCCAGCAGCTTAGGTCCAGGGGGCGGTCAGCCCCAGCATTTT.

The J gene is TRBJ1-1, the V gene TRBV14, with unresolved D. Deletions cut 5 bases from V and 1 base from J, with 8 bases between. CDR1 SGHDN and CDR2 FVKESK come from the germline V gene. This CDR3 has 13 residues. CDR3 residues: CASSAAWNTEAFF. CDR3 nucleotide sequence: TGTGCCAGCAGCGCTGCGTGGAACACTGAAGCTTTCTTT.

On this clone: The identical CDR3 is also encoded by other nucleotide sequences in the sample. The rearrangement joins TRBV19 to TRBJ1-1; D not certain. V lost 4 bases to trimming and J lost 0 bases, with 6 bases between them. Germline V gives CDR1 LNHDA, CDR2 SQIVND (reference sequence). The CDR3 spans 13 residues. CDR3 sequence: CASSTTVNTEAFF. The DNA for the CDR3 is TGTGCCAGTAGTACCACAGTGAACACTGAAGCTTTCTTT.

V and J are TRBV19 and TRBJ2-3; 9 bases match TRBD1. Losses at the gene ends were 3 bases for V and 3 bases for J; bases not matched to a gene: 4. In germline, CDR1 is LNHDA, CDR2 SQIVND (reference sequence). This CDR3 has 15 amino acids. The CDR3 region is CASSIVGQGTDTQYF. Written as DNA, the CDR3 is TGTGCCAGTAGTATCGTGGGACAGGGTACAGATACGCAGTATTTT.

In nucleotides, the CDR3 is TGTGCCATCAGTGACCCCGACGGGGGAAACACCATATATTTT. It is translated as CAISDPDGGNTIYF. The gene calls are TRBV10-3 and TRBJ1-3; D is undetermined. The CDR3 sequence is 14 residues long. Between the trimmed V and J ends, which lost 3 bases and 4 bases, there was a span of 10 bases. Germline loops: CDR1 ENHRY, CDR2 SYGVKD.

The chain recombines TRBV3-1 (or the pseudogene TRBV3-2) with TRBJ1-2; perhaps TRBD1 as D (6 bases). Germline CDR1 and CDR2: LGHDT and YNNKEL (reference sequence). The CDR3 has 15 amino acids. V shed 1 base and J shed 4 bases, with 13 bases lying between them. The CDR3 region is CASSQGLQGLYGYTF. CDR3 DNA sequence: TGTGCCAGCAGCCAAGGATTACAGGGCCTCTATGGCTACACCTTC.